Below, 15 T cell receptor beta chains from the same sample are listed, as sequenced in a study of blood T cell repertoires in COVID-19. Here immunoSEQ multiplex PCR was the method, and the copy in TCRdb shows in-frame clones only, minus some. This sample has fewer than 250,000 clones, with roughly 87% found just once. Sequencing input: PBMCs or T cells enriched from blood (not recorded which). All receptors come from a woman aged 30 to 39 with acute COVID-19.

The chain carries TRBV25-1 and TRBJ1-1; 9 bases fit TRBD1. This CDR3 contains 13 residues. Losses at the gene ends were 6 bases for V and 4 bases for J; bases not matched to a gene: 3. The germline V gene encodes CDR1 MGHDK and CDR2 SYGVNS. CDR3 bases: TGTGCCAGCAGCCGGGACAGGGCCACTGAAGCTTTCTTT. Its translation: CASSRDRATEAFF. The full variable domain, rest sourced from reference TRBV25-1 and TRBJ1-1, is EADIYQTPRYLVIGTGKKITLECSQTMGHDKMYWYQQDPGMELHLIHYSYGVNSTEKGDLSSESTVSRIRTEHFPLTLESARPSHTSQYLCASSRDRATEAFFGQGTRLTVV.

CDR3 region: CAISRDSERPQHF. CDR3 sequence (DNA): TGTGCCATCAGCCGGGACAGCGAGAGGCCCCAGCATTTT. The J gene is TRBJ1-5, the V gene TRBV10-3, with 7 bases aligning to TRBD1. This CDR3 comprises 13 residues. The V gene end was trimmed by 6 bases and the J gene end by 9 bases; junction bases not matched to a gene: 8. CDR1 is ENHRY and CDR2 is SYGVKD in the germline V gene.

J is TRBJ1-1 and V is TRBV29-1, with D tentatively TRBD1 (6 bases). The ends were cut back, 5 bases at V and 1 base at J, with 11 bases in the middle. This CDR3 comprises 13 residues. Germline V gene sequence: CDR1 SQVTM, CDR2 ANQGSEA. CDR3 DNA sequence: TGCAGCGTTAGCGACAGGCCGAACACTGAAGCTTTCTTT. The encoded protein is CSVSDRPNTEAFF.

Details on this clone: Since no conserved phenylalanine or tryptophan closes the CDR3, a read error is the likely cause. No DNA is shown, since the ends of the CDR3 on it are uncertain; the CDR3 is the one TCRdb lists. The CDR3: CASSESTRQPR. V gene TRBV10-1 combines with J gene TRBJ1-1; the DNA was not used to check the table's D call, TRBD1. From its first to its last residue, the CDR3 has 11 amino acids. CDR1 is WNHNN and CDR2 is SYGVQD in the germline V gene (reference sequence).

As regards this clone: Since no conserved phenylalanine or tryptophan closes the CDR3, a read error is the likely cause. It is unclear where the CDR3 begins or ends on the DNA, so no DNA is shown, and the CDR3 is as TCRdb lists it. This chain uses TRBV7-2 with TRBJ2-3; the DNA was not compared with TRBD2, the D call given in the table. Germline V CDR1 and CDR2: SGHTA, FQGNSA. Counting both end residues, the CDR3 totals 13 amino acids. The CDR3 region is CASSFSGSGVPLL.

Here the CDR3 reads CASSRPGTGSNEQFF. The CDR3 DNA sequence: TGTGCCAGCAGCCGACCCGGGACAGGGAGCAATGAGCAGTTCTTC. The V call is TRBV3-1 (or the pseudogene TRBV3-2), the J call TRBJ2-1; 9 bases fit TRBD1. Germline V CDR1 and CDR2: LGHDT, YNNKEL (reference sequence). This CDR3 is built from 15 residues. With V trimmed by 4 bases and J by 6 bases, 7 bases remained unmatched.

The chain is built from TRBV9 and TRBJ2-1; 9 bases are a match to TRBD1. There are 15 residues in the CDR3. The germline V gene has CDR1 SGDLS and CDR2 YYNGEE. V dropped 5 bases and J dropped 5; count of bases not matched to a gene: 8. Here the CDR3 DNA reads TGTGCCAGCAGTGAAGGACAGGGGATAAACAATGAGCAGTTCTTC. It codes for CASSEGQGINNEQFF.

This clone came up a few times. This chain connects TRBV7-9 to TRBJ1-2; maybe TRBD1 (6 bases). V was pared by 2 bases and J by 6 bases, with 7 bases between. CDR3 size: 12 residues. CDR1 is SEHNR and CDR2 is FQNEAQ in the germline V gene (reference sequence). The CDR3 region is CASSLQGHGYTF. In DNA form, the CDR3 reads TGTGCCAGCAGCTTACAGGGGCATGGCTACACCTTC.

The V call is TRBV3-1 (or the pseudogene TRBV3-2), the J call TRBJ2-3, with D tentatively TRBD2 (6 bases). Trimming pared 1 base from V and 0 bases from J, leaving 14 bases between. The germline V gene has CDR1 LGHDT and CDR2 YNNKEL (reference sequence). CDR3 length equals 17 residues. The CDR3 reads CASSQAIGGESTDTQYF. The DNA for the CDR3 is TGTGCCAGCAGCCAAGCGATCGGCGGGGAAAGCACAGATACGCAGTATTTT.

V and J are TRBV11-2 and TRBJ2-7, with 12 positions matching TRBD2. CDR3 length equals 18 residues. The germline CDR1 and CDR2 sequences are SGHAT and FQNNGV. Germline trimming cut 5 bases from V and 3 bases from J; bases unmatched to any gene: 14. The CDR3: CASSPIARTSGENYEQYF. In DNA form, the CDR3 reads TGTGCCAGCAGCCCCATAGCAAGGACTAGCGGGGAGAACTACGAGCAGTACTTC.

V usage is TRBV10-3 and J usage is TRBJ1-5; TRBD1 is a possible D gene (6 bases). Germline CDR1 is ENHRY and CDR2 is SYGVKD. This CDR3 comprises 16 residues. V was pared by 0 bases and J by 7 bases, with 16 bases between. This chain's CDR3 is CAISESRGGNEQPQHF. Written as DNA, the CDR3 is TGTGCCATCAGTGAGTCTCGGGGGGGCAATGAACAGCCCCAGCATTTT.

The chain carries TRBV12-3 or TRBV12-4 and TRBJ1-1; no definite D call. The germline V and J ends were trimmed by 5 bases and 4 bases, with 11 bases remaining between them. This CDR3 is built from 13 residues. The CDR3 nucleotides read TGTGCCAGCAGTCTCCTTCGGGGCACTGAAGCTTTCTTT. This codes for CASSLLRGTEAFF.

The DNA of the CDR3 is TGCAGCGTGCAGGGGGTTGAAGCTTTCTTT. It specifies CSVQGVEAFF. The rearrangement uses TRBV29-1 and TRBJ1-1, with TRBD1 matching 7 bases. V was pared by 6 bases and J by 7 bases, with 2 bases of the junction left unmatched. CDR3 length: 10 residues. From germline, CDR1 is SQVTM and CDR2 ANQGSEA.

The chain links TRBV21-1 to TRBJ2-7; TRBD2, as called in the table, went unchecked against the DNA. TRBV21-1 has pseudogene status. The CDR3 consists of 16 residues. This CDR3 is CASNCEEGGITYEQYF. CDR3 DNA: TGTGCCAGCAATTGCGAGGAGGGGGGGATTACCTACGAGCAGTACTTC.

The table lists this clone with a count of one. V usage is TRBV19 and J usage is TRBJ2-7, with a possible D match to TRBD2 (6 bases). Trimming took off 4 bases at V and 4 bases at J, with 23 bases between the two ends. CDR1 is LNHDA, CDR2 SQIVND, per germline (reference sequence). The CDR3 totals 17 residues. The CDR3 loop is CASSTGHGGRYLYEQYF. The CDR3 bases are TGTGCCAGTAGTACGGGCCATGGAGGGCGATACTTATACGAGCAGTACTTC.